The 8 T cell receptor beta chains in this list originate from one sample, sequenced in a study of beta chain features in type 1 diabetes. The sequenced template was cDNA made from the entire isolated RNA. Measured with immunoSEQ multiplex PCR; TCRdb has only the in-frame clones, and not every one. This table holds around 340,000 clones, under 8.5% found once. The source material was central memory CD4+ T cells from blood. The receptors originated from a woman between 18 and 29 years old in good health.

The genes are TRBV4-3 and TRBJ2-2; no reliable D call. From germline, CDR1 is LGHNA and CDR2 YSLEER. V lost 5 bases to trimming and J lost 9 bases, with 25 bases between them. The CDR3 contains 17 residues. CDR3 sequence reads: CASSVSALSDGRRELFF. DNA of the CDR3: TGCGCCAGCAGCGTATCCGCGTTATCGGATGGACGAAGGGAGCTGTTTTTT.

The chain employs TRBV7-2 and TRBJ2-7; 11 bases fit TRBD2. Trimming cost V 5 bases and J 3 bases; bases outside gene matches: 15. Germline V gives CDR1 SGHTA, CDR2 FQGNSA. There are 18 residues in the CDR3. As DNA, the CDR3 is TGTGCCAGCAGCCGCACTCTTAGCGGGAGGGCCCTTGGCTACGAGCAGTACTTC. Translation gives CASSRTLSGRALGYEQYF.

The table lists this clone with a few counts. The chain has TRBV11-2 and TRBJ2-1; D not resolved. This CDR3 contains 14 residues. Germline V CDR1 and CDR2: SGHAT, FQNNGV. Trimming removed 5 bases at V and 8 bases at J, with 16 bases between. The chain's CDR3 is CASSSPKNRDEQFF. The CDR3 bases are TGTGCCAGCAGCAGTCCCAAAAACCGGGATGAGCAGTTCTTC.

This clone showed up just a few times. The same CDR3 is also encoded by other DNA sequences in this sample. The chain uses TRBV7-9 and TRBJ1-3; tentatively, D is TRBD1 (6 bases). The CDR3 covers 15 residues. The V gene's germline CDR1 is SEHNR and CDR2 FQNEAQ (reference sequence). The V end lost 5 bases, the J end lost 0 bases, and 11 bases lay between the germline ends. CDR3 DNA: TGTGCCAGCAGCCCCAGGGGAAGCTCTGGAAACACCATATATTTT. Its protein product is CASSPRGSSGNTIYF. The entire variable domain, with the rest obtained from reference TRBV7-9 and TRBJ1-3, is as follows: DTGVSQNPRHKITKRGQNVTFRCDPISEHNRLYWYRQTLGQGPEFLTYFQNEAQLEKSRLLSDRFSAERPKGSFSTLEIQRTEQGDSAMYLCASSPRGSSGNTIYFGEGSWLTVV.

This clone showed up many times. The V and J genes are TRBV7-2 and TRBJ2-7, with D tentatively TRBD1 (5 bases). Trimming shortened V by 4 bases and J by 2 bases, and 9 bases separated the two germline ends. The CDR3 extends over 13 amino acids. Germline V gene data show CDR1 as SGHTA and CDR2 as FQGNSA. The CDR3 sequence: CASSSTRAYEQYF. CDR3 nucleotides: TGTGCCAGCAGCTCGACCAGGGCCTACGAGCAGTACTTC. The complete variable domain, with remaining parts taken from reference TRBV7-2 and TRBJ2-7, reads GAGVSQSPSNKVTEKGKDVELRCDPISGHTALYWYRQSLGQGLEFLIYFQGNSAPDKSGLPSDRFSAERTGGSVSTLTIQRTQQEDSAVYLCASSSTRAYEQYFGPGTRLTVT.

In its sample, this clone was seen many times. V gene TRBV9 combines with J gene TRBJ2-2; D perhaps matches TRBD1 (6 bases). The V gene lost 7 bases and the J gene lost 0 bases, with 16 bases spanning the gap. CDR3 length: 16 amino acids. In germline, CDR1 is SGDLS, CDR2 YYNGEE. CDR3 region: CASSLGQFANTGELFF. CDR3 DNA sequence: TGTGCCAGCTCATTAGGACAGTTCGCGAACACCGGGGAGCTGTTTTTT.

A few counts support this clone. V is TRBV5-4 and J is TRBJ2-1; 9 bases map to TRBD2. The CDR3 runs to 15 residues. Germline trimming cut 4 bases from V and 5 bases from J; bases unmatched to any gene: 7. Germline CDR1 SGHNT, CDR2 YYREEE (reference sequence). The CDR3 sequence is CASSPSGRPHNEQFF. The CDR3 DNA is TGTGCCAGCAGCCCCAGCGGGAGGCCCCACAATGAGCAGTTCTTC.

The rearrangement uses TRBV7-4 and TRBJ2-3, with 7 bases lining up with TRBD2. V was clipped by 8 bases and J by 0 bases; unmatched bases: 11. The CDR3 runs to 16 residues. CDR1 SGHVT and CDR2 SQSDAQ come from the germline V gene. CDR3 amino acids: CASLGAAGPSTDTQYF. Here the CDR3 DNA reads TGTGCCAGCCTCGGGGCAGCGGGACCAAGCACAGATACGCAGTATTTT.